The rows below give T cell receptor beta chains drawn from one sample of a study of Ad26.COV2.S vaccination and SARS-CoV-2 variants. The data were produced by immunoSEQ multiplex PCR, yet TCRdb's version contains in-frame clones alone and is incomplete. The table has over 350,000 clones, roughly nine tenths seen once; the top ten hold under 3.5%. The input for sequencing was peripheral blood, taken in a trial of Ad26.COV2.S vaccine versus placebo. The source of these receptors is a person aged 18-65 years who received the Ad26.COV2.S COVID-19 vaccine or a placebo. The CDR3 runs from the conserved cysteine through the conserved F or W. D genes are given only for firm matches. Size is omitted from some rows. Given values are once, few, many or a class for expanded clones.

TRBD1 once TRBJ1-2 13 TRBV5-4 TGTGCCAGCACCAATCCAGGGGGCTCTGGCTACACCTTC CASTNPGGSGYTF
- - TRBJ1-6 12 TRBV12-3/TRBV12-4 TGTGCCAGCAGTTTTGGTTATTCACCCCTCCACTTT CASSFGYSPLHF
TRBD1 - TRBJ1-6 15 TRBV5-4 TGTGCCAGCAGCGTGGATGGGACAGGCAGTTCACCCCTCCACTTT CASSVDGTGSSPLHF
TRBD2 once TRBJ2-5 15 TRBV6-5 TGTGCCAGCAGTTACTCGAGGGAGGGGAGGGAGACCCAGTACTTC CASSYSREGRETQYF
- - TRBJ1-2 14 TRBV6-5 TGTGCCAGCAGTAGCTGGGACGTTGGGGAGATTGACACCTTC CASSSWDVGEIDTF
- - TRBJ1-1 13 TRBV29-1 TGCAGCGTTGAAGGGCAGAGTAACACTGAAGCTTTCTTT CSVEGQSNTEAFF
- - TRBJ2-7 11 TRBV20-1 TGCAGTGCTAGGGGACCGGTGGAGCAGTACTTC CSARGPVEQYF
- once TRBJ1-1 14 TRBV7-6 TGTGCCAGCAGCTTATTATCCCTCAGCACTGAAGCTTTCTTT CASSLLSLSTEAFF
- - TRBJ1-1 13 TRBV5-6 TGTGCCAGCACCCACCTGGAAGATTCTGAAGCTTTCTTT CASTHLEDSEAFF
- - TRBJ2-5 15 TRBV3-1/TRBV3-2 TGTGCCAGCATCCCCACTCGGGGGGCCCAAGAGACCCAGTACTTC CASIPTRGAQETQYF
TRBD2 - TRBJ2-3 15 TRBV7-6 TGTGCCAGCAGCTTATACGGGGGGGCAAGGGATACGCAGTATTTT CASSLYGGARDTQYF
TRBD1 - TRBJ2-5 14 TRBV7-2 TGTGCCAGCGGAAACAGGGGGCGCGTTGAGACCCAGTACTTC CASGNRGRVETQYF
- - TRBJ1-3 16 TRBV11-2 TGTGCCAGCAGCTTAATTCTTGGGAAGAGGGGAAACACCATATATTTT CASSLILGKRGNTIYF
TRBD2 few TRBJ2-2 13 TRBV27 TGTGCCAGCAGCTCTGGGGGGGCCGGGGAGCTGTTTTTT CASSSGGAGELFF
- - TRBJ1-1 17 TRBV5-4 TGTGCCAGCAGCTTGGAGCTGTTTGGGATAATGAACACTGAAGCTTTCTTT CASSLELFGIMNTEAFF
TRBD2 - TRBJ2-3 16 TRBV11-3 TGTGCCAGCAGCACCTCCCTAGCGGGGGGTATGGATACGCAGTATTTT CASSTSLAGGMDTQYF
- - TRBJ1-4 16 TRBV7-8 TGTGCCACCAGGAGGAGCTTTGTGACAACTAATGAAAAACTGTTTTTT CATRRSFVTTNEKLFF